This T cell receptor (beta chain) was observed in a study of CD8 T cells in Susac syndrome. Overall study context: Patients with Susac syndrome were therapy-naive, treated with corticosteroids, or treated with intravenous immunoglobulin alone when blood was collected. Broader study findings: Total CD8+ and CD8+ TEMRA repertoires contained sixteen and five Susac-specific public clones, respectively. Susac CD8+ clonal expansion peaked in TEMRA cells and active patients.

Details on this clonotype: What it binds is unknown.

Reverse transcription of roughly 0.45 to 1 ug RNA used random hexamers. TCRdb redid the calling of the immunoSEQ multiplex PCR reads with MiXCR, one entry per CDR3 protein. The sample holds more than 150,000 distinct CDR3 sequences, approximately 95% seen once. Trimming left V 4 bases short and J 4 bases short, with 13 bases between. The CDR3 extends over 14 amino acids. CDR1 and CDR2 (germline): LNHDA, SQIVND (reference sequence). The origin of this receptor is a human donor with Susac syndrome. V and J are TRBV19 and TRBJ1-1; D might be TRBD1 (5 bases). The sequencing input was CD8+ T cells from PBMCs. This CDR3 is CASSNPQGRTEAFF. The CDR3 bases are TGTGCCAGTAGTAACCCTCAGGGTCGCACTGAAGCTTTCTTT. Supplemented by reference TRBV19 and TRBJ1-1, the full variable domain reads DGGITQSPKYLFRKEGQNVTLSCEQNLNHDAMYWYRQDPGQGLRLIYYSQIVNDFQKGDIAEGYSVSREKKESFPLTVTSAQKNPTAFYLCASSNPQGRTEAFFGQGTRLTVV.